Reported below is one TCR beta chain. Its antigen is still unknown. The entry originates in a study of CD8 T cells in Susac syndrome. Both CD4+ and CD8+ T cells were negatively isolated, and TEMRA cells underwent FACS enrichment. In germline, CDR1 is SGHTA, CDR2 FQGTGA. This CDR3 is built from 13 residues. Trimming pared 8 bases from V and 6 bases from J, leaving 15 bases between. The study's findings and limits: Susac syndrome CD8+ repertoires were clonally expanded, most strongly in CD8+ TEMRA cells.

The RNA, about 0.5 to 1 ug, was put through reverse transcription using random hexamers. Using its own MiXCR run on the immunoSEQ multiplex PCR reads, TCRdb lists one record per CDR3 protein. The top ten clones hold about 0.17% of a sample with under 200,000 distinct CDR3 sequences, approximately 95% of them seen once. The origin of this receptor is a human donor with Susac syndrome. The sequenced material came from CD8+ T cells from PBMCs. V usage is TRBV7-3 and J usage is TRBJ2-3, with unresolved D. The CDR3 here is CASVAIRADTQYF. CDR3 nucleotides: TGTGCCAGCGTTGCTATTAGAGCGGATACGCAGTATTTT. Filled out from reference TRBV7-3 and TRBJ2-3, the complete variable domain reads GAGVSQTPSNKVTEKGKYVELRCDPISGHTALYWYRQSLGQGPEFLIYFQGTGAADDSGLPNDRFFAVRPEGSVSTLKIQRTERGDSAVYLCASVAIRADTQYFGPGTRLTVL.